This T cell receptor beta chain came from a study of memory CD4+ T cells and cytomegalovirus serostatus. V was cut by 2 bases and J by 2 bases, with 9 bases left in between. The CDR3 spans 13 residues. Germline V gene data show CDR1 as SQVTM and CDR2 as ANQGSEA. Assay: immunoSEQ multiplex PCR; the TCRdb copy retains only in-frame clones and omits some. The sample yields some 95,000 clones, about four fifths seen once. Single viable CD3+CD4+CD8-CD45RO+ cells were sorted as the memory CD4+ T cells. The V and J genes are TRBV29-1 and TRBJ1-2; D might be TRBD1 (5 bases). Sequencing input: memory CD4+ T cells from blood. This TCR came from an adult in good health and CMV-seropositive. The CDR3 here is CSVERNRNYGYTF. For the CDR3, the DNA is TGCAGCGTTGAAAGAAACAGGAACTATGGCTACACCTTC.